The 20 T cell receptor beta chains in this list originate from one sample, sequenced in a study of blood T cell repertoires in COVID-19. Data came from immunoSEQ multiplex PCR; TCRdb stores just in-frame clones and leaves some out. Among about 120,000 clones listed, roughly three quarters were seen once. The sequenced material came from peripheral blood. These receptors were collected from a human donor in a cohort sampled during active COVID-19.

CDR3: CASRGGQGFGYTF. CDR3 DNA sequence: TGTGCCAGCAGGGGAGGACAGGGGTTTGGCTACACCTTC. The chain employs TRBV2 and TRBJ1-2, with 9 bases aligning to TRBD1. The ends lost 6 bases at V and 7 bases at J; junction bases unmatched: 6. CDR1 is SNHLY, CDR2 FYNNEI, per germline. The CDR3 consists of 13 residues.

The chain is built from TRBV27 and TRBJ2-1; 8 bases are a match to TRBD2. V gave up 5 bases and J gave up 13 bases; unmatched junction bases: 7. CDR1 is MNHEY and CDR2 is SMNVEV in the germline V gene (reference sequence). The CDR3 runs to 12 residues. CDR3 sequence (DNA): TGTGCCAGCAGTCTCGAGCGGGGGCCCCAGTTCTTC. It specifies CASSLERGPQFF.

V gene TRBV24-1 combines with J gene TRBJ2-6; 10 positions match TRBD1. The CDR3 runs to 18 residues. V lost 3 bases, J lost 4 bases, and 8 bases stayed unmatched. Germline lookup yields CDR1 KGHDR and CDR2 SFDVKD. CDR3 loop: CATSDGGQGWTGANVLTF. The CDR3 coding sequence is TGTGCCACCAGTGATGGGGGACAGGGGTGGACAGGGGCCAACGTCCTGACTTTC.

This rearrangement joins TRBV7-6 to TRBJ1-5; tentatively, D is TRBD1 (5 bases). Germline lookup yields CDR1 SGHVS and CDR2 FNYEAQ. The CDR3 runs 14 residues. Deletions cut 1 base from V and 5 bases from J, with 9 bases between. CDR3 sequence: CASSLGGYDQPQHF. For the CDR3, the DNA is TGTGCCAGCAGCTTAGGGGGCTACGATCAGCCCCAGCATTTT.

V usage is TRBV12-3 or TRBV12-4 and J usage is TRBJ1-2; 7 nucleotides line up with TRBD1. The CDR3 covers 12 residues. J was trimmed by 7 bases and V by 6 bases; bases with no gene match: 5. The CDR3 sequence: CASSPGTVGYTF. The CDR3 DNA sequence: TGTGCCAGCAGCCCTGGGACAGTTGGCTACACCTTC.

This rearrangement joins TRBV5-8 to TRBJ1-5; no clear D. The germline V gene has CDR1 SGHTS and CDR2 YDEGEE. The CDR3 is made up of 15 amino acids. Trimming took 3 bases from V and 0 from J, leaving 10 bases between them. The chain's CDR3 is CASSSTVSSNQPQHF. In DNA form, the CDR3 reads TGTGCCAGCAGCTCTACGGTTAGTAGCAATCAGCCCCAGCATTTT.

The chain recombines TRBV4-2 with TRBJ2-3; no definite D call. This CDR3 is 14 amino acids long. The V and J ends lost 0 bases and 2 bases respectively, with 6 bases between them. From germline, CDR1 is LGHNA and CDR2 YNFKEQ. For the CDR3, the DNA is TGTGCCAGCAGCCAAGAGGGCGCCACAGATACGCAGTATTTT. Translation gives CASSQEGATDTQYF.

The V call is TRBV27, the J call TRBJ2-7; D may be TRBD1 (6 bases). V was trimmed by 1 base and J by 3 bases, leaving 16 bases between them. Germline V lookup: CDR1 MNHEY, CDR2 SMNVEV (reference sequence). The CDR3 contains 16 residues. The CDR3 sequence is CASSLFPRQEHYEQYF. CDR3 bases: TGTGCCAGCAGTTTATTCCCACGACAGGAGCACTACGAGCAGTACTTC.

The rearrangement links TRBV21-1 to TRBJ1-6; TRBD1 reflects the table's D call only, with no check against the DNA. TRBV21-1 is given as a pseudogene. The length of the CDR3 is 17 residues. The DNA of the CDR3 is TGTGCCAGCAGCGACACGTTCAACAGGGAAAGAAATTCACCCCTCCACTTT. Its protein product is CASSDTFNRERNSPLHF.

V and J are TRBV7-8 and TRBJ2-7, with 7 bases fitting TRBD2. Germline CDR1 reads SGHVS; CDR2 reads FQNEAQ. The V gene end was trimmed by 4 bases and the J gene end by 7 bases; junction bases not matched to a gene: 16. The CDR3 runs to 16 residues. The CDR3 DNA is TGTGCCAGCAGCTCCCGGACTAGTTTGTCGTTTGGGGAGCAGTACTTC. Encoded protein: CASSSRTSLSFGEQYF. The variable domain in full, completed from reference TRBV7-8 and TRBJ2-7, reads GAGVSQSPRYKVAKRGQDVALRCDPISGHVSLFWYQQALGQGPEFLTYFQNEAQLDKSGLPSDRFFAERPEGSVSTLKIQRTQQEDSAVYLCASSSRTSLSFGEQYFGPGTRLTVT.

The chain uses TRBV30 and TRBJ2-1, with TRBD2 identical over 7 bases. After removal of 4 bases from V and 6 bases from J, the junction contained 3 bases not matched to a gene. Per the germline V gene, CDR1 is GTSNPN and CDR2 is SVGIG (reference sequence). The CDR3 spans 12 residues. For the CDR3, the DNA is TGTGCCTGGACGCCTAGCGGCAATGAGCAGTTCTTC. Protein product: CAWTPSGNEQFF.

The V and J genes are TRBV6-5 and TRBJ2-7, with 7 bases that match TRBD2. This CDR3 region has 16 residues. The ends lost 0 bases at V and 6 bases at J; junction bases unmatched: 11. Germline V gene lookup returns CDR1 MNHEY and CDR2 SVGAGI. CDR3 region: CASSYSHEGGPGEQYF. DNA of the CDR3: TGTGCCAGCAGTTACTCGCACGAGGGAGGGCCCGGCGAGCAGTACTTC.

The V and J genes are TRBV12-2 and TRBJ2-7; the D call TRBD2 from the table was never checked on the DNA. TRBV12-2 is flagged as a pseudogene. The CDR3 runs to 15 residues. CDR3 in DNA: TGTGCAAGTCGCTTTAGCGGGGGCGAGCTCTACGAGCAGTACTTC. It is translated as CASRFSGGELYEQYF.

The CDR3 bases are TGTGCCAGCAGTGAGACAGGGGGCGCTTGGAACTATGGCTACACCTTC. Amino acid sequence: CASSETGGAWNYGYTF. V gene TRBV25-1 combines with J gene TRBJ1-2; 10 bases match TRBD1. Germline V gene sequence: CDR1 MGHDK, CDR2 SYGVNS. V was pared by 3 bases and J by 2 bases, with 6 bases of the junction left unmatched. The CDR3 length is 16 residues.

This clone was found a few times. This chain connects TRBV6-5 to TRBJ2-7; 8 bases are a match to TRBD2. Germline V gene data show CDR1 as MNHEY and CDR2 as SVGAGI. Trimming cost V 5 bases and J 0 bases; bases outside gene matches: 3. This CDR3 is built from 14 residues. CDR3: CASSPGTSSYEQYF. The DNA of the CDR3 is TGTGCCAGCAGTCCCGGGACTAGCTCCTACGAGCAGTACTTC.

The rearrangement joins TRBV9 to TRBJ1-1; 8 positions agree with TRBD1. The CDR3 totals 14 residues. The trim removed 0 bases at V and 8 bases at J, leaving 6 bases unmatched. CDR1 is SGDLS, CDR2 YYNGEE, per germline. In DNA, the CDR3 is TGTGCCAGCAGCGTAGCTGGACAGGGAGAGGAAGCTTTCTTT. Amino acids: CASSVAGQGEEAFF. Using reference TRBV9 and TRBJ1-1 for the parts outside the CDR3, the full variable domain is DSGVTQTPKHLITATGQRVTLRCSPRSGDLSVYWYQQSLDQGLQFLIQYYNGEERAKGNILERFSAQQFPDLHSELNLSSLELGDSALYFCASSVAGQGEEAFFGQGTRLTVV.

The V gene is TRBV19, the J gene TRBJ1-1; D ambiguous. The CDR3 loop spans 15 amino acids. Germline V gene data show CDR1 as LNHDA and CDR2 as SQIVND (reference sequence). With 1 base removed from V and 4 bases from J, the gap between germline ends came to 13 bases. The CDR3 loop reads CASSIGPDLGTEAFF. CDR3 nucleotides: TGTGCCAGTAGTATAGGTCCGGACTTGGGCACTGAAGCTTTCTTT.

This clone occurred a few times. The V gene is TRBV4-1, the J gene TRBJ2-1, with 10 bases that match TRBD2. The V and J ends lost 5 bases and 1 base, in that order; junction bases with no gene match: 8. This CDR3 is 17 amino acids long. Germline assignment: CDR1 MGHRA and CDR2 YSYEKL. As DNA, the CDR3 is TGCGCCAGCAGCTATAGCGGGGGGAGCCCTTCCTACAATGAGCAGTTCTTC. Protein: CASSYSGGSPSYNEQFF.

This clone was detected once. The rearrangement uses TRBV7-8 and TRBJ2-7; D is unresolved. Germline CDR1 SGHVS, CDR2 FQNEAQ. The V gene lost 3 bases and the J gene lost 3 bases, with 6 bases spanning the gap. There are 12 residues in the CDR3. The CDR3 is CASSLEIYEQYF. For the CDR3, the DNA is TGTGCCAGCAGCTTGGAGATCTACGAGCAGTACTTC. The complete variable domain, with remaining parts taken from reference TRBV7-8 and TRBJ2-7, reads GAGVSQSPRYKVAKRGQDVALRCDPISGHVSLFWYQQALGQGPEFLTYFQNEAQLDKSGLPSDRFFAERPEGSVSTLKIQRTQQEDSAVYLCASSLEIYEQYFGPGTRLTVT.

This clone was seen once. V gene TRBV30 combines with J gene TRBJ2-7, with TRBD1 matching over 7 bases. With 1 base clipped from V and 4 bases from J, the junction kept 1 base outside the gene matches. This CDR3 is 12 amino acids long. CDR1 and CDR2 (germline): GTSNPN, SVGIG (reference sequence). CDR3 loop: CAWSGDSYEQYF. The CDR3 coding sequence is TGTGCCTGGAGTGGGGACAGTTACGAGCAGTACTTC.